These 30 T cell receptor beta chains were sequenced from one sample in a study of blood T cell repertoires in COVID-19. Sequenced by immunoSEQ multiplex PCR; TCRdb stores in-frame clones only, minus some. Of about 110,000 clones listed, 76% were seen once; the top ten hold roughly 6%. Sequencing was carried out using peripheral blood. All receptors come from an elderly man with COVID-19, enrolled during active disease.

CDR3 loop: CASSSDRGGSPLHF. As DNA, the CDR3 is TGTGCCAGCAGTTCGGACAGGGGGGGATCACCCCTCCACTTT. The J gene is TRBJ1-6, the V gene TRBV27; TRBD1 matches 10 bases. The CDR3 runs 14 residues. Germline V gene data show CDR1 as MNHEY and CDR2 as SMNVEV (reference sequence). With 4 bases clipped from V and 10 bases from J, the junction kept 4 bases outside the gene matches.

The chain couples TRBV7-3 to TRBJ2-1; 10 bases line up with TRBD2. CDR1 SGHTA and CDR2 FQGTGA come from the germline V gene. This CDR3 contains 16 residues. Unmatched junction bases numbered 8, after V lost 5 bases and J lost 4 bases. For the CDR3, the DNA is TGTGCCAGCAGCGAATCCGGGACTAGCGCTTACAATGAGCAGTTCTTC. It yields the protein CASSESGTSAYNEQFF.

The CDR3, as DNA: TGTGCCAGCAGTTACTCTGCAGGGGGCGGGAATGAAAAACTGTTTTTT. It is translated as CASSYSAGGGNEKLFF. V gene TRBV6-5 combines with J gene TRBJ1-4; TRBD1 matches at 8 bases. The CDR3 has 16 amino acids. CDR1 and CDR2 (germline): MNHEY, SVGAGI. V lost 0 bases, J lost 5 bases, and 5 bases stayed unmatched.

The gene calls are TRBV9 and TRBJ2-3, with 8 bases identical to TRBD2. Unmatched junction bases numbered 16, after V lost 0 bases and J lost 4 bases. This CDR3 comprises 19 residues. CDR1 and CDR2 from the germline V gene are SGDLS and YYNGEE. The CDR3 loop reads CASSVGAGGLTMDPDTQYF. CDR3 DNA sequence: TGTGCCAGCAGCGTAGGTGCGGGAGGACTAACTATGGACCCAGATACGCAGTATTTT.

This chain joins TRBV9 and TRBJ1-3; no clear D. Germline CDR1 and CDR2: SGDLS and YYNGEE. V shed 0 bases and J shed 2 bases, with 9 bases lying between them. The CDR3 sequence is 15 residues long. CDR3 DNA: TGTGCCAGCAGCGTAGGGAACACAGCTGGAAACACCATATATTTT. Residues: CASSVGNTAGNTIYF.

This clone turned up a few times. CDR3 in DNA: TGTGCCAGCTCACCGACAGGGATTAATTCACCCCTCCACTTT. Protein: CASSPTGINSPLHF. The V gene is TRBV18, the J gene TRBJ1-6; 7 nucleotides match TRBD1. CDR1 and CDR2 from the germline V gene are KGHSH and LQKENI. The V gene end was trimmed by 3 bases and the J gene end by 6 bases; junction bases not matched to a gene: 2. The CDR3 totals 14 residues.

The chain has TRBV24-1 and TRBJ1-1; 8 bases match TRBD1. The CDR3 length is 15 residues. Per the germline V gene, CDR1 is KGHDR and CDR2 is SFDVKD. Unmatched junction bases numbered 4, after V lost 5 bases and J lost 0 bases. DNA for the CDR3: TGTGCCACCAGTGTCGGACAGGGCCTGAACACTGAAGCTTTCTTT. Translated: CATSVGQGLNTEAFF.

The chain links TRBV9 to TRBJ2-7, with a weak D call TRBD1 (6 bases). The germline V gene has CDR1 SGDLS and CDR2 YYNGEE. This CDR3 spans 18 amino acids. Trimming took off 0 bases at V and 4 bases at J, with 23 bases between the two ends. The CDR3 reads CASSVVWDTLNINYEQYF. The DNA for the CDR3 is TGTGCCAGCAGCGTAGTGTGGGACACACTTAATATAAATTACGAGCAGTACTTC.

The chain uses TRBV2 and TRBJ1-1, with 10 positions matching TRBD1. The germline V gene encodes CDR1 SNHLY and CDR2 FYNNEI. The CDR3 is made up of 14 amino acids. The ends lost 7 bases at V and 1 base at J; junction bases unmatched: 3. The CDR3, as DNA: TGTGCCAGCACCCGGACAGGGGGGAACACTGAAGCTTTCTTT. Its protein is CASTRTGGNTEAFF.

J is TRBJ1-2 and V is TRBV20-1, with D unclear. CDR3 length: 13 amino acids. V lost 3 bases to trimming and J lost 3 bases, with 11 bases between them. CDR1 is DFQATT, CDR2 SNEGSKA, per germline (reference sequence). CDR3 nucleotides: TGCAGTGCTAGTAACAGAATATACTATGGCTACACCTTC. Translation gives CSASNRIYYGYTF.

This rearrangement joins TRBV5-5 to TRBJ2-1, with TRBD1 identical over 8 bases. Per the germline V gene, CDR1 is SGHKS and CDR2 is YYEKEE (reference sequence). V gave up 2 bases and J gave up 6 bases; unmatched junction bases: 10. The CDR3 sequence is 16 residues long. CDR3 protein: CASSFDSVQGGNEQFF. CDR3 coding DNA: TGTGCCAGCAGCTTTGATTCGGTACAGGGGGGCAATGAGCAGTTCTTC.

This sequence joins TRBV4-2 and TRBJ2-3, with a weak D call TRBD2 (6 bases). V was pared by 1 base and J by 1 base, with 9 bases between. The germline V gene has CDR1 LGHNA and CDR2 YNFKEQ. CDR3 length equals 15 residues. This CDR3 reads CASSQVLAGTDTQYF. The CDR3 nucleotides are TGTGCCAGCAGCCAAGTACTAGCTGGCACAGATACGCAGTATTTT.

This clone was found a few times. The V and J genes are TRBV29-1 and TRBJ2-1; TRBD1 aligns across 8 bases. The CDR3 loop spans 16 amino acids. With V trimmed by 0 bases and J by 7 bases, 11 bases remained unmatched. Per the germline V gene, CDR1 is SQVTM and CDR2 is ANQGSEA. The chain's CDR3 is CSVEDLGQGASNEQFF. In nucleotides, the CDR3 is TGCAGCGTTGAAGATCTCGGGCAGGGGGCGAGTAATGAGCAGTTCTTC.

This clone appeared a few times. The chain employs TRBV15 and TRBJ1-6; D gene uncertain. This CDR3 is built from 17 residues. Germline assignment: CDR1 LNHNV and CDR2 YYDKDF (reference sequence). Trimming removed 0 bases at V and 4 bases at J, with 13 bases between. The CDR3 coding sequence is TGTGCCACCAGCAGAGATCGGGTAGCGGGATATAATTCACCCCTCCACTTT. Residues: CATSRDRVAGYNSPLHF.

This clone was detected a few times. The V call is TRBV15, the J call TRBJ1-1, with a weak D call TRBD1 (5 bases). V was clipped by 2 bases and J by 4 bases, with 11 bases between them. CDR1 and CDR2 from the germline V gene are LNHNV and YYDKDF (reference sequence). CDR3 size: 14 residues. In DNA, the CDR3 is TGTGCCACCAGCAGACCCTCGGGGGGCACTGAAGCTTTCTTT. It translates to CATSRPSGGTEAFF.

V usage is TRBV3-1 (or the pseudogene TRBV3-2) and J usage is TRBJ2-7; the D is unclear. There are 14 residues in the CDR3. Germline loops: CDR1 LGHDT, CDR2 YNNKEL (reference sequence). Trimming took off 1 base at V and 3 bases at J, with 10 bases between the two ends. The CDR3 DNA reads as TGTGCCAGCAGCCAAGCTGGAGAAGGCTACGAGCAGTACTTC. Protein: CASSQAGEGYEQYF.

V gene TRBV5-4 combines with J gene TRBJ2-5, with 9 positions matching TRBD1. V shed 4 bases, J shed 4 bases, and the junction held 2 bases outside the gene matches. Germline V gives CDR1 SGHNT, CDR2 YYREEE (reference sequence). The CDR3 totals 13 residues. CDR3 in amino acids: CASSRGQGETQYF. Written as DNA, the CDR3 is TGTGCCAGCAGCCGGGGACAGGGAGAGACCCAGTACTTC.

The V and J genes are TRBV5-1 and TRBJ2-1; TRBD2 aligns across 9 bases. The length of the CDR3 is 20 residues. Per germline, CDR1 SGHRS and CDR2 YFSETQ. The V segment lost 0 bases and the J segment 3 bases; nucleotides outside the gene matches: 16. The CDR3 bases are TGCGCCAGCAGCTTGGCCTCGGGCAGCCAAGCGGGAGGCCTCTACAATGAGCAGTTCTTC. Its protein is CASSLASGSQAGGLYNEQFF.

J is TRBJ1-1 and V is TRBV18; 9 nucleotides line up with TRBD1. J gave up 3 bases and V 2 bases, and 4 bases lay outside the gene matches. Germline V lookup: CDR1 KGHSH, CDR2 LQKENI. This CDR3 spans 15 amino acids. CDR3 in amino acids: CASSPGTGSDTEAFF. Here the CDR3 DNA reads TGTGCCAGCTCACCAGGGACAGGGAGTGACACTGAAGCTTTCTTT.

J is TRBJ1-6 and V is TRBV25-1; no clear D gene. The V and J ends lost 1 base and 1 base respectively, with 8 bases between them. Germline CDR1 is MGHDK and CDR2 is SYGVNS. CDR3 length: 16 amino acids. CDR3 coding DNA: TGTGCCAGCAGTGAATCAACGGGGTCCTATAATTCACCCCTCCACTTT. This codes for CASSESTGSYNSPLHF.

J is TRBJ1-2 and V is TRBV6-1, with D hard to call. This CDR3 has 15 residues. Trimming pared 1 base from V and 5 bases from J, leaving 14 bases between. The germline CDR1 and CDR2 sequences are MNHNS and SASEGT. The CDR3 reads CASSEGPGRSYGYTF. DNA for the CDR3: TGTGCCAGCAGTGAAGGTCCCGGGAGAAGTTATGGCTACACCTTC.

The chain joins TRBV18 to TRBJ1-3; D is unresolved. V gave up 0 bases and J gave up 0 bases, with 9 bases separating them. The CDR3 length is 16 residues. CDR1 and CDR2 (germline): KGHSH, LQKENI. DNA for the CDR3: TGTGCCAGCTCACCACCGAAATCCAGCTCTGGAAACACCATATATTTT. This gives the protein CASSPPKSSSGNTIYF. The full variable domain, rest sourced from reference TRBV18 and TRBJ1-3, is NAGVMQNPRHLVRRRGQEARLRCSPMKGHSHVYWYRQLPEEGLKFMVYLQKENIIDESGMPKERFSAEFPKEGPSILRIQQVVRGDSAAYFCASSPPKSSSGNTIYFGEGSWLTVV.

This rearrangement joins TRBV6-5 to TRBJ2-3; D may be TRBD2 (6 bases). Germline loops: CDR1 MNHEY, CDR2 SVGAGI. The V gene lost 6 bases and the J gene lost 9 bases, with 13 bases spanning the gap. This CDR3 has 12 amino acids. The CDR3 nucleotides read TGTGCCAGCAGGCTCCGGGACTCCACGCAGTATTTT. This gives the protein CASRLRDSTQYF.

The CDR3 DNA reads TGCGCCAGGCGTACCTTTATCTGGGGGCGGGACACTGAAGCTTTCTTT. It specifies CARRTFIWGRDTEAFF. This sequence joins TRBV10-1 and TRBJ1-1; weak D call: TRBD1 (6 bases). The V gene's germline CDR1 is WNHNN and CDR2 SYGVQD (reference sequence). The germline V and J ends were trimmed by 9 bases and 3 bases, with 23 bases remaining between them. This CDR3 spans 16 amino acids.

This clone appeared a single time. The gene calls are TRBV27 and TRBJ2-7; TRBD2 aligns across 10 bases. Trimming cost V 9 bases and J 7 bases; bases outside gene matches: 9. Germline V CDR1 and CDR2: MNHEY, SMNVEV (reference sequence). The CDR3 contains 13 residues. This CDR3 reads CARSLAGAWEQYF. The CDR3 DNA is TGTGCCAGGTCCCTAGCGGGAGCGTGGGAGCAGTACTTC.

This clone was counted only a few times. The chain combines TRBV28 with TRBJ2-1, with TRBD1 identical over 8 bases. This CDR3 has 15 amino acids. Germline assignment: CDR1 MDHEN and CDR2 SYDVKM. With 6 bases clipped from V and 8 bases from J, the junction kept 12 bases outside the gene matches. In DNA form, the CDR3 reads TGTGCCAGCAGGGATGGACAGGGTACCCTCCATGAGCAGTTCTTC. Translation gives CASRDGQGTLHEQFF.

CDR3: CASTGWEVAGELFF. CDR3 nucleotides: TGTGCCAGCACCGGGTGGGAGGTGGCCGGGGAGCTGTTTTTT. V is TRBV28 and J is TRBJ2-2; maybe TRBD2 (6 bases). Germline-derived CDR1 and CDR2 are MDHEN and SYDVKM. V was shortened by 7 bases and J by 6 bases, with 15 bases between the two germline ends. There are 14 residues in the CDR3. The full variable domain, completed using reference TRBV28 and TRBJ2-2, is DVKVTQSSRYLVKRTGEKVFLECVQDMDHENMFWYRQDPGLGLRLIYFSYDVKMKEKGDIPEGYSVSREKKERFSLILESASTNQTSMYLCASTGWEVAGELFFGEGSRLTVL.

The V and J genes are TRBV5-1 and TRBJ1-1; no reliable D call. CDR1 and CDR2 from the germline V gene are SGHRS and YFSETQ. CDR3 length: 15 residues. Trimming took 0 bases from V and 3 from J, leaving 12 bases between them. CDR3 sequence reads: CASSLEADSYTEAFF. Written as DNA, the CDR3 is TGCGCCAGCAGCTTGGAGGCAGACTCGTACACTGAAGCTTTCTTT.

CDR3 sequence: CASSYSGPGTYNEQFF. Here the CDR3 DNA reads TGTGCCAGCAGTTACTCGGGGCCAGGGACCTACAATGAGCAGTTCTTC. The J gene is TRBJ2-1, the V gene TRBV6-5; the D gene is possibly TRBD1 (5 bases). V lost 0 bases and J 2 bases, leaving 11 bases between the germline ends. Germline V lookup: CDR1 MNHEY, CDR2 SVGAGI. The CDR3 extends over 16 amino acids.

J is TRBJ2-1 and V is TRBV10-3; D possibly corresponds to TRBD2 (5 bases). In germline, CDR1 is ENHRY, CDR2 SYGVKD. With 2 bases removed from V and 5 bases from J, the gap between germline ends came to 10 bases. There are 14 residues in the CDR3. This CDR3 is CAISEIAGNNEQFF. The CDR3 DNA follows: TGTGCCATCAGTGAGATTGCCGGGAACAATGAGCAGTTCTTC.